These 2 T cell receptor beta chains were all obtained from the same sample, sequenced in a study of T cells in Graves' hyperthyroidism and ophthalmopathy. The investigators amplified TCR beta CDR3 regions from RNA transcripts. HTBI primers were used for first-round RT-PCR of the TCR CDR3. MiXCR, run by TCRdb on the multiplex PCR reads, gives a single entry per CDR3 protein. The sample includes 340,000 or so distinct CDR3 sequences, around 17% of them seen just once. Sample: blood. Source of these receptors: a man aged 25 to 45 with Graves' hyperthyroidism.

This clonotype was seen ten or more times. The chain recombines TRBV11-2 with TRBJ1-2; perhaps TRBD1 as D (5 bases). The CDR3 spans 15 residues. V was cut by 5 bases and J by 4 bases, with 17 bases left in between. The germline V gene has CDR1 SGHAT and CDR2 FQNNGV. The CDR3, as DNA: TGTGCCAGCAGCCCACCCTTAGGGGAGGCCTATGGCTACACCTTC. This translates into CASSPPLGEAYGYTF.

This clonotype occurred once. The CDR3 DNA follows: TGCAGTGCGCTGGGACTAGCGAGGCCGCAGTACTTC. Protein: CSALGLARPQYF. J is TRBJ2-7 and V is TRBV20-1; 10 bases line up with TRBD2. V lost 6 bases and J lost 9; bases outside the gene matches: 8. Germline V gene lookup returns CDR1 DFQATT and CDR2 SNEGSKA (reference sequence). The CDR3 consists of 12 residues.